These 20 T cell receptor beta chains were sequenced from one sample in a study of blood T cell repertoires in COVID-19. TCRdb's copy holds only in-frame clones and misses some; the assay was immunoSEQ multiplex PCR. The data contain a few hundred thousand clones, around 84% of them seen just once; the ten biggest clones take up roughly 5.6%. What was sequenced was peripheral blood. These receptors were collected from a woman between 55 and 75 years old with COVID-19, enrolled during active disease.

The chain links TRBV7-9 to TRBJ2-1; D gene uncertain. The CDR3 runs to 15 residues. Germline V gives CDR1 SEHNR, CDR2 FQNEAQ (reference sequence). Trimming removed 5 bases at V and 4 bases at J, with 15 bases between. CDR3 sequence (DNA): TGTGCCAGCAGCCCCTTTATGGTAACTTACAATGAGCAGTTCTTC. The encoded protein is CASSPFMVTYNEQFF. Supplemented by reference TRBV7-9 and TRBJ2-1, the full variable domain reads DTGVSQNPRHKITKRGQNVTFRCDPISEHNRLYWYRQTLGQGPEFLTYFQNEAQLEKSRLLSDRFSAERPKGSFSTLEIQRTEQGDSAMYLCASSPFMVTYNEQFFGPGTRLTVL.

The CDR3 nucleotides are TGTGCCAGCAGTCTACCAGGCGGACTAGCGGGAGCCCACGAGCAGTACTTC. As protein: CASSLPGGLAGAHEQYF. V gene TRBV28 combines with J gene TRBJ2-7, with 13 bases lining up with TRBD2. Trimming cost V 5 bases and J 5 bases; bases outside gene matches: 12. Germline V gene data show CDR1 as MDHEN and CDR2 as SYDVKM. The CDR3 is made up of 17 amino acids.

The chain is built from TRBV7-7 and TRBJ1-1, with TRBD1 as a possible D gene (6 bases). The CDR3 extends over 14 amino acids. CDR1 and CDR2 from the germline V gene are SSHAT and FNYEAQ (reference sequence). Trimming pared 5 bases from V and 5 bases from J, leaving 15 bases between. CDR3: CASSPAGARTEAFF. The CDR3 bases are TGTGCCAGCAGCCCGGCAGGGGCGAGGACTGAAGCTTTCTTT.

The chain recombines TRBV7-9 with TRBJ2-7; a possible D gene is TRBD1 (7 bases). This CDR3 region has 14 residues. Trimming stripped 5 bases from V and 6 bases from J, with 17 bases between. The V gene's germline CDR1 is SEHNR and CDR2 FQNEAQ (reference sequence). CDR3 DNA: TGTGCCAGCAGCGCGGGACAGCTTCAGGGCGAGCAGTACTTC. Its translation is CASSAGQLQGEQYF. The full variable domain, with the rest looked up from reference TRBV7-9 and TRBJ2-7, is DTGVSQNPRHKITKRGQNVTFRCDPISEHNRLYWYRQTLGQGPEFLTYFQNEAQLEKSRLLSDRFSAERPKGSFSTLEIQRTEQGDSAMYLCASSAGQLQGEQYFGPGTRLTVT.

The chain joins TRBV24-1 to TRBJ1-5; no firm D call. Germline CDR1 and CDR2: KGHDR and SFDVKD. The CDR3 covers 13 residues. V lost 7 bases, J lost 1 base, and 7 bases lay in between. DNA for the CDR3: TGTGCCACCAGGGCAGCGAGCAATCAGCCCCAGCATTTT. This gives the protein CATRAASNQPQHF.

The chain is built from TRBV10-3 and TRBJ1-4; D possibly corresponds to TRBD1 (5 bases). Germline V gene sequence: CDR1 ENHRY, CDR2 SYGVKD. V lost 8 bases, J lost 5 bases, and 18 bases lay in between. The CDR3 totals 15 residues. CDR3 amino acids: CAIGTSEGGNEKLFF. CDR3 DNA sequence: TGTGCCATCGGGACCTCCGAGGGAGGGAATGAAAAACTGTTTTTT.

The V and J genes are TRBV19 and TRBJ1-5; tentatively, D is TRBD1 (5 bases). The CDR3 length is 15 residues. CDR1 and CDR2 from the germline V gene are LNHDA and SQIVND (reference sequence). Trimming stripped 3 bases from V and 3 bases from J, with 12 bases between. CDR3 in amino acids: CASSIAADINQPQHF. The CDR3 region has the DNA TGTGCCAGTAGTATTGCGGCGGACATCAATCAGCCCCAGCATTTT.

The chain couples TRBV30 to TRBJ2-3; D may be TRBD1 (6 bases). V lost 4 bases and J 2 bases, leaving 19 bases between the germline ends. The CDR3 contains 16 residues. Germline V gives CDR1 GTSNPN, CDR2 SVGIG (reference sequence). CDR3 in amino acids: CAWTQGSVGHTDTQYF. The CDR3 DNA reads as TGTGCCTGGACTCAGGGCAGCGTGGGACACACAGATACGCAGTATTTT.

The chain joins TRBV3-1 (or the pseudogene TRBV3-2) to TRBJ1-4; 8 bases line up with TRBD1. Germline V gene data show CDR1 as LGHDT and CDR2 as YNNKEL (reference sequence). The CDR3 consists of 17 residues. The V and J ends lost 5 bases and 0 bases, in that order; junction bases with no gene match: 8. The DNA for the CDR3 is TGTGCCAGCAGCGCCGGACAGGGTGGGGCAACTAATGAAAAACTGTTTTTT. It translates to CASSAGQGGATNEKLFF.

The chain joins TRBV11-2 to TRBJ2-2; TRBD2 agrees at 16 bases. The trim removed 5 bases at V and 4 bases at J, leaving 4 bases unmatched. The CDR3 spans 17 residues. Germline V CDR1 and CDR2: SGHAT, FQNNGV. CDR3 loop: CASSGTSGRVGTGELFF. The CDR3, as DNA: TGTGCCAGCAGCGGGACTAGCGGGAGGGTGGGCACCGGGGAGCTGTTTTTT.

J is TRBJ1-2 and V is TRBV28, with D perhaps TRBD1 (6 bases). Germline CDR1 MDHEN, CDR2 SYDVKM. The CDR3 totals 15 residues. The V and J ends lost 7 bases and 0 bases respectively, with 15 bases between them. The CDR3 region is CASTLGGPPNYGYTF. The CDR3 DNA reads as TGTGCCAGCACTCTGGGGGGGCCCCCTAACTATGGCTACACCTTC.

The CDR3 DNA reads TGTGCCAGTAGAGACAGGGGTGGCTATGGCTACACCTTC. It translates to CASRDRGGYGYTF. The chain has TRBV19 and TRBJ1-2, with TRBD1 matching 8 bases. The CDR3 sequence is 13 residues long. The V segment lost 6 bases and the J segment 4 bases; nucleotides outside the gene matches: 4. Per germline, CDR1 LNHDA and CDR2 SQIVND (reference sequence).

CDR3 residues: CAWSVQGAESSYNEQFF. The DNA of the CDR3 is TGTGCCTGGAGTGTACAGGGGGCCGAGAGCTCCTACAATGAGCAGTTCTTC. This rearrangement joins TRBV30 to TRBJ2-1; TRBD1 agrees at 9 bases. Losses at the gene ends were 0 bases for V and 0 bases for J; bases not matched to a gene: 6. Germline CDR1 is GTSNPN and CDR2 is SVGIG (reference sequence). This CDR3 spans 17 amino acids.

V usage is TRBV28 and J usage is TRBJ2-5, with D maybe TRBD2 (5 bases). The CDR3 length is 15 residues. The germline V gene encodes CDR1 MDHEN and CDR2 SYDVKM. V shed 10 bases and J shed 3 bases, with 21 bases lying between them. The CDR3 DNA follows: TGTGCCATCCAAACGGGCAGACTGGGAGAAGAGACCCAGTACTTC. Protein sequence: CAIQTGRLGEETQYF.

The CDR3, as DNA: TGTGCCTGGAGTCTACTAGCGCCCGGGGAGCTGTTTTTT. Encoded protein: CAWSLLAPGELFF. This chain joins TRBV30 and TRBJ2-2; 7 nucleotides agree with TRBD2. J was trimmed by 6 bases and V by 2 bases; bases with no gene match: 3. The germline V gene has CDR1 GTSNPN and CDR2 SVGIG (reference sequence). The CDR3 consists of 13 residues.

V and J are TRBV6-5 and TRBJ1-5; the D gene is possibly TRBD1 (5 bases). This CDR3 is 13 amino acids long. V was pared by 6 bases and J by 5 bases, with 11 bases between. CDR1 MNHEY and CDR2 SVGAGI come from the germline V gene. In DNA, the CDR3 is TGTGCCAGCAGCCGCGACAGCTATCAGCCCCAGCATTTT. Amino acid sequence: CASSRDSYQPQHF.

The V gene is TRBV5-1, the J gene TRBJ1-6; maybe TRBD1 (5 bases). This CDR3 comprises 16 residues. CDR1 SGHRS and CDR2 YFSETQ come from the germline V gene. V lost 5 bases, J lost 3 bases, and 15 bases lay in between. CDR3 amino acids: CASSSGYPGYNSPLHF. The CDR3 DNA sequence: TGCGCCAGCAGTTCAGGGTATCCCGGCTATAATTCACCCCTCCACTTT.

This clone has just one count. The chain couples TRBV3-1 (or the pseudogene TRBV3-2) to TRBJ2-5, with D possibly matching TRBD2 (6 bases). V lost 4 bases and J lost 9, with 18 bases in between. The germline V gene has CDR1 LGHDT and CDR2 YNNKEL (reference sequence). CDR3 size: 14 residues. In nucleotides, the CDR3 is TGTGCCAGCAGCCCCCGATGGGCCACGGGGGCCCAGTACTTC. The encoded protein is CASSPRWATGAQYF.

The CDR3 is CAWRQLNTEAFF. The CDR3 bases are TGTGCCTGGAGACAGCTGAACACTGAAGCTTTCTTT. This chain joins TRBV30 and TRBJ1-1; unclear D gene. Germline V gives CDR1 GTSNPN, CDR2 SVGIG (reference sequence). CDR3 length: 12 amino acids. V lost 3 bases, J lost 0 bases, and 5 bases lay in between. The full variable domain, in which reference TRBV30 and TRBJ1-1 provide the parts outside the CDR3, is SQTIHQWPATLVQPVGSPLSLECTVEGTSNPNLYWYRQAAGRGLQLLFYSVGIGQISSEVPQNLSASRPQDRQFILSSKKLLLSDSGFYLCAWRQLNTEAFFGQGTRLTVV.

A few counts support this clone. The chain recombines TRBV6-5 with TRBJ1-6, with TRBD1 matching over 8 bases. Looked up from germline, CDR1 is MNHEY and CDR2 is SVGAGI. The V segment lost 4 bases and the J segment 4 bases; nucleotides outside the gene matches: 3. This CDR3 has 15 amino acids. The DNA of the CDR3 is TGTGCCAGCAGTTGGGACAGGAGGTATAATTCACCCCTCCACTTT. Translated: CASSWDRRYNSPLHF.